This TCR beta chain was found in a study of response to subunit inactivated influenza vaccine. TCRdb called the RT-PCR reads again in MiXCR, with one record for every CDR3 protein. The table shows hundreds of thousands of distinct CDR3 sequences, with 10% to 15% occurring only once. This clonotype was counted ten times or more. Its target is unknown. Study-level findings and limits: That few new T cells are recruited by each seasonal influenza vaccination was the authors' suggestion.

This TCR was recovered from a man over 45 who received an inactivated influenza vaccine. The sample was PBMCs from blood, taken roughly 45 days after vaccination.

CDR3 in amino acids: CASSQDLVAGPHEQYF. The CDR3 bases are TGTGCCAGCAGCCAAGATCTAGTAGCGGGACCCCACGAGCAGTACTTC. The rearrangement uses TRBV4-2 and TRBJ2-7, with 8 bases that match TRBD2. J gave up 5 bases and V 0 bases, and 9 bases lay outside the gene matches. CDR1 is LGHNA and CDR2 is YNFKEQ in the germline V gene. The CDR3 spans 16 residues.